The entry that follows covers one T cell receptor beta chain sequence. The sample comes from a study of control samples from healthy donors and cancer patients. Germline CDR1 is SGDLS and CDR2 is YYNGEE. This CDR3 has 15 amino acids. Losses at the gene ends were 0 bases for V and 5 bases for J; bases not matched to a gene: 3. Sequencing was performed with immunoSEQ multiplex PCR; in TCRdb, only in-frame clones are kept and a portion is missing. Of about 130,000 clones listed, around 93% are singletons. This chain connects TRBV9 to TRBJ2-1, with 9 bases identical to TRBD2. This receptor was obtained from a man aged 18-30 years in good health. The sequencing sample was made of blood. DNA for the CDR3: TGTGCCAGCAGCGTAGATAGCGGGAGAAACAATGAGCAGTTCTTC. Its translation: CASSVDSGRNNEQFF.